The 21 T cell receptor beta chains below all came from one sample that was sequenced in a study of T cell repertoires in cytomegalovirus infection. The antigens of these receptors remain unknown. TCRdb re-called the reads through MiXCR, storing one row per CDR3 protein. The sample has about 900,000 distinct CDR3 sequences, around 32% seen once. Specimen: cultured CD8+ T cells from PBMCs, collected from culture after CMV antigen stimulation. These receptors were collected from a human donor in good health (CMV status not recorded). Some clones in this sample may be carry-over from other donors' samples.

The rearrangement joins TRBV12-5 to TRBJ1-1, with a possible D match to TRBD1 (5 bases). From germline, CDR1 is LGHNT and CDR2 FRNRAP. The germline V and J ends were trimmed by 5 bases and 0 bases, with 13 bases remaining between them. The CDR3 runs to 15 residues. CDR3 residues: CASGPRGGMNTEAFF. The CDR3 nucleotides read TGTGCTAGTGGTCCTCGGGGGGGAATGAACACTGAAGCTTTCTTT.

The rearrangement joins TRBV6-1 to TRBJ1-2; 7 nucleotides agree with TRBD1. Germline trimming cut 2 bases from V and 13 bases from J; bases unmatched to any gene: 10. The CDR3 consists of 13 residues. The germline V gene has CDR1 MNHNS and CDR2 SASEGT. The CDR3 bases are TGTGCCAGCAGTGAATGGACAGGACTTGGATCCACCTTC. It specifies CASSEWTGLGSTF.

This chain uses TRBV6-1 with TRBJ2-5, with D hard to call. V lost 3 bases and J lost 11, with 7 bases in between. The CDR3 extends over 10 amino acids. Germline V gene lookup returns CDR1 MNHNS and CDR2 SASEGT. The CDR3 DNA reads TGTGCCAGCAGTGATTGGGTTCAGTACTTC. Translation gives CASSDWVQYF.

This clonotype was seen repeatedly, ten times or more. This chain connects TRBV7-2 to TRBJ1-1, with D maybe TRBD1 (5 bases). CDR1 and CDR2 from the germline V gene are SGHTA and FQGNSA. V lost 5 bases, J lost 1 base, and 14 bases lay in between. The length of the CDR3 is 15 residues. The CDR3 sequence: CASSTFRDGNTEAFF. CDR3 sequence (DNA): TGTGCCAGCAGCACCTTCCGGGACGGGAACACTGAAGCTTTCTTT. The full variable domain, its missing parts supplied by reference TRBV7-2 and TRBJ1-1, is GAGVSQSPSNKVTEKGKDVELRCDPISGHTALYWYRQSLGQGLEFLIYFQGNSAPDKSGLPSDRFSAERTGGSVSTLTIQRTQQEDSAVYLCASSTFRDGNTEAFFGQGTRLTVV.

The rearrangement uses TRBV2 and TRBJ1-2; 8 nucleotides match TRBD1. Germline V lookup: CDR1 SNHLY, CDR2 FYNNEI. The CDR3 has 16 amino acids. Trimming at V came to 2 bases and at J to 4 bases, leaving 9 bases not matched to a gene. CDR3 coding DNA: TGTGCCAGCAGTGAAACGTCAGGGGGCTTTATCTATGGCTACACCTTC. Encoded protein: CASSETSGGFIYGYTF.

The chain combines TRBV2 with TRBJ2-1, with D perhaps matching TRBD1 (5 bases). From germline, CDR1 is SNHLY and CDR2 FYNNEI. The V gene lost 7 bases and the J gene lost 0 bases, with 25 bases spanning the gap. This CDR3 has 19 amino acids. The CDR3 sequence: CASTKVRAGRISSYNEQFF. DNA for the CDR3: TGTGCCAGCACTAAGGTCAGGGCAGGGCGAATTAGCTCCTACAATGAGCAGTTCTTC.

This clonotype came up many times. The J gene is TRBJ2-7, the V gene TRBV7-6; a weak D match, TRBD1 (5 bases). This CDR3 contains 15 residues. Germline V gene data show CDR1 as SGHVS and CDR2 as FNYEAQ. Between the trimmed V and J ends, which lost 1 base and 5 bases, there was a span of 15 bases. The CDR3 DNA sequence: TGTGCCAGCAGCTTAGAAGGGCAGGGTGTACACGAGCAGTACTTC. Its translation is CASSLEGQGVHEQYF.

CDR3 nucleotides: TGTGCCAGCAGCCAAGATCTCTGGACAGGGGAGAGCACCGGGGAGCTGTTTTTT. This gives the protein CASSQDLWTGESTGELFF. The chain couples TRBV3-1 to TRBJ2-2, with 9 bases matching TRBD1. CDR1 LGHDT and CDR2 YNNKEL come from the germline V gene (reference sequence). The CDR3 sequence is 18 residues long. Losses at the gene ends were 0 bases for V and 4 bases for J; bases not matched to a gene: 9.

In its sample, this clonotype was seen many times. This rearrangement joins TRBV7-6 to TRBJ2-1, with 13 bases fitting TRBD2. V lost 5 bases, J lost 5 bases, and 12 bases stayed unmatched. The CDR3 is 18 residues long. Germline CDR1 reads SGHVS; CDR2 reads FNYEAQ. CDR3 region: CASSIGLAGALGHNEQFF. The CDR3 coding sequence is TGTGCCAGCAGCATCGGACTAGCGGGGGCCCTTGGGCACAATGAGCAGTTCTTC.

The chain links TRBV20-1 to TRBJ2-1; D call uncertain. V shed 5 bases and J shed 6 bases, with 8 bases lying between them. The CDR3 runs 11 residues. Germline loops: CDR1 DFQATT, CDR2 SNEGSKA (reference sequence). The CDR3 nucleotides are TGCAGTGCTCCTAGTCGCAATGAGCAGTTCTTC. It specifies CSAPSRNEQFF.

V and J are TRBV28 and TRBJ2-7; D gene uncertain. The CDR3 consists of 12 residues. The V gene's germline CDR1 is MDHEN and CDR2 SYDVKM. V was cut by 5 bases and J by 6 bases, with 11 bases left in between. The DNA for the CDR3 is TGTGCCAGCAGTCGCGACGGCTGCGAGCAGTACGTC. Its protein is CASSRDGCEQYV.

This clonotype was seen at least ten times. The rearrangement links TRBV6-2 or TRBV6-3 to TRBJ2-7; possibly TRBD2 for D (5 bases). The germline V and J ends were trimmed by 2 bases and 7 bases, with 12 bases remaining between them. The CDR3 runs 13 residues. Per germline, CDR1 MNHEY and CDR2 SVGEGT. In DNA form, the CDR3 reads TGTGCCAGCAGTTACGTCTCAAGAGGGGAGCAGTACGTC. Its protein product is CASSYVSRGEQYV.

V usage is TRBV20-1 and J usage is TRBJ2-1; 12 bases line up with TRBD2. This CDR3 is 14 amino acids long. Losses at the gene ends were 4 bases for V and 8 bases for J; bases not matched to a gene: 6. Germline loops: CDR1 DFQATT, CDR2 SNEGSKA (reference sequence). CDR3 in amino acids: CSATSGGAFDEQFF. In DNA, the CDR3 is TGCAGTGCTACTAGCGGGGGGGCCTTCGATGAGCAGTTCTTC.

The genes are TRBV10-3 and TRBJ1-3; D remains ambiguous. V was pared by 7 bases and J by 0 bases, with 13 bases between. The germline gives CDR1 ENHRY, CDR2 SYGVKD. This CDR3 is built from 15 residues. The CDR3 sequence: CAITPEGSSGNTIYF. The CDR3 DNA reads as TGTGCCATCACGCCTGAGGGTTCCTCTGGAAACACCATATATTTT.

The sample holds many counts of this clonotype. V and J are TRBV7-2 and TRBJ2-3; 10 bases agree with TRBD2. Germline values: CDR1 SGHTA, CDR2 FQGNSA. The J segment lost 6 bases and the V segment lost 6 bases, leaving 6 bases of the junction unmatched. This CDR3 is 14 amino acids long. CDR3 nucleotides: TGTGCCAGCAGTTCCCTAGCGGGGGTGGATACGCAGTATTTT. It yields the protein CASSSLAGVDTQYF.

The sample holds a few counts of this clonotype. V usage is TRBV28 and J usage is TRBJ2-3; 7 bases align to TRBD2. This CDR3 comprises 17 residues. J was trimmed by 2 bases and V by 4 bases; bases with no gene match: 12. Germline CDR1 reads MDHEN; CDR2 reads SYDVKM. CDR3 nucleotide sequence: TGTGCCAGCAGTTGGTTTATGGGGGGGGTGGACACAGATACGCAGTATTTT. As protein: CASSWFMGGVDTDTQYF.

The chain recombines TRBV13 with TRBJ1-1, with D possibly TRBD1 on 5 matching bases. The V and J ends lost 5 bases and 1 base respectively, with 17 bases between them. This CDR3 region has 16 residues. Germline loops: CDR1 PRHDT, CDR2 FYEKMQ (reference sequence). This CDR3 reads CASSAGNPGPNTEAFF. The CDR3 DNA reads as TGTGCCAGCAGCGCCGGGAACCCAGGGCCGAACACTGAAGCTTTCTTT.

The chain carries TRBV7-6 and TRBJ2-5; 12 bases are shared with TRBD1. Germline loops: CDR1 SGHVS, CDR2 FNYEAQ. V was clipped by 5 bases and J by 5 bases; unmatched bases: 6. This CDR3 has 15 amino acids. This chain's CDR3 is CASSPGTGGAETQYF. Written as DNA, the CDR3 is TGTGCCAGCAGCCCGGGGACAGGGGGCGCGGAGACCCAGTACTTC.

This clonotype has only a few counts. The chain links TRBV6-2 or TRBV6-3 to TRBJ1-1, with D tentatively TRBD1 (5 bases). This CDR3 is 18 amino acids long. Trimming took 1 base from V and 3 from J, leaving 21 bases between them. Germline values: CDR1 MNHEY, CDR2 SVGEGT. The CDR3 sequence is CASSYFLKGTLEDTEAFF. CDR3 in DNA: TGTGCCAGCAGTTACTTTCTGAAGGGGACCCTCGAGGACACTGAAGCTTTCTTT.

This clonotype was seen only a few times. The rearrangement links TRBV10-3 to TRBJ2-3; 10 bases map to TRBD2. Germline CDR1 ENHRY, CDR2 SYGVKD. V lost 6 bases to trimming and J lost 3 bases; unmatched junction nucleotides: 9. The CDR3 spans 16 residues. CDR3 protein: CAIRLRTSGQTDTQYF. CDR3 DNA sequence: TGTGCCATCAGGCTCCGGACTAGCGGACAAACAGATACGCAGTATTTT.

This clonotype was counted between two and nine times. The genes are TRBV6-6 and TRBJ2-2; TRBD1 matches 8 bases. V trimming: 4 bases; J trimming: 6 bases; junction bases outside the gene matches: 10. The CDR3 spans 16 residues. Germline assignment: CDR1 MNHNY and CDR2 SVGAGI (reference sequence). CDR3 DNA sequence: TGTGCCAGCAGTTCACCACCGACAGGGGCGTCCGGGGAGCTGTTTTTT. Amino acid sequence: CASSSPPTGASGELFF.